The 17 T cell receptor beta chains given below trace back to one sample, sequenced in a study of graft-versus-host responses after intestinal transplantation. Clones were read by immunoSEQ multiplex PCR, and TCRdb kept only the in-frame ones, dropping some. The table includes approximately 54,000 clones, less than 85% detected once. Antigens for these TCRs are unknown. The sample in question was unstimulated CD4+ T cells sorted from spleen or lymph node cells, obtained before transplant. These receptors were taken from a human donor who was the organ donor for an intestinal transplant.

CDR3 nucleotides: TGCGCCAGCAGCCAAGATGGCTATATGGCCCAGCATTTT. Amino acids: CASSQDGYMAQHF. The rearrangement uses TRBV4-3 and TRBJ1-5; D is unclear. Trimming took off 0 bases at V and 11 bases at J, with 11 bases between the two ends. This CDR3 region has 13 residues. The V gene's germline CDR1 is LGHNA and CDR2 YSLEER.

The rearrangement joins TRBV5-5 to TRBJ1-5, with D possibly matching TRBD1 (6 bases). V lost 3 bases, J lost 4 bases, and 11 bases lay in between. The V gene's germline CDR1 is SGHKS and CDR2 YYEKEE (reference sequence). The CDR3 contains 14 residues. In DNA form, the CDR3 reads TGTGCCAGCAGCTCAGGGGTGGGGAATCAGCCCCAGCATTTT. Amino acid sequence: CASSSGVGNQPQHF.

The chain employs TRBV9 and TRBJ2-3; 9 nucleotides align to TRBD1. The CDR3 runs 14 residues. Germline values: CDR1 SGDLS, CDR2 YYNGEE. V was pared by 4 bases and J by 8 bases, with 8 bases of the junction left unmatched. CDR3 residues: CASSTGQGFSTQYF. DNA for the CDR3: TGTGCCAGCAGCACCGGACAGGGGTTCAGTACGCAGTATTTT.

This chain joins TRBV27 and TRBJ2-7, with D possibly being TRBD1 or TRBD2 (5 bases each). The CDR3 loop spans 16 amino acids. CDR1 and CDR2 (germline): MNHEY, SMNVEV (reference sequence). The V and J ends lost 3 bases and 3 bases respectively, with 18 bases between them. For the CDR3, the DNA is TGTGCCAGCAGTTTCTACGACAGAGGGGCGATCTACGAGCAGTACTTC. Translation gives CASSFYDRGAIYEQYF.

The genes are TRBV4-1 and TRBJ2-1; D unresolved. The CDR3 consists of 13 residues. V gave up 3 bases and J gave up 8 bases, with 11 bases separating them. Germline V gene sequence: CDR1 MGHRA, CDR2 YSYEKL. As DNA, the CDR3 is TGCGCCAGCAGCCACGCCGCTACGTATGAGCAGTTCTTC. Translation: CASSHAATYEQFF.

V is TRBV19 and J is TRBJ1-4, with 7 bases identical to TRBD1. CDR1 is LNHDA and CDR2 is SQIVND in the germline V gene (reference sequence). This CDR3 is built from 17 residues. V lost 2 bases to trimming and J lost 4 bases; unmatched junction nucleotides: 10. The CDR3 is CASSIFGDRLYNEKLFF. CDR3 nucleotides: TGTGCCAGTAGTATATTTGGGGACAGACTTTATAATGAAAAACTGTTTTTT. The complete variable domain, with remaining parts taken from reference TRBV19 and TRBJ1-4, reads DGGITQSPKYLFRKEGQNVTLSCEQNLNHDAMYWYRQDPGQGLRLIYYSQIVNDFQKGDIAEGYSVSREKKESFPLTVTSAQKNPTAFYLCASSIFGDRLYNEKLFFGSGTQLSVL.

This clone turned up a few times. The V call is TRBV6-1, the J call TRBJ1-5; 8 nucleotides agree with TRBD1. Germline CDR1 reads MNHNS; CDR2 reads SASEGT. The V gene end was trimmed by 3 bases and the J gene end by 2 bases; junction bases not matched to a gene: 0. The CDR3 has 14 residues. The CDR3 DNA sequence: TGTGCCAGCAGTGACAGGGGGCGCAATCAGCCCCAGCATTTT. Its protein product is CASSDRGRNQPQHF.

The chain joins TRBV30 to TRBJ1-4; 7 bases align to TRBD1. Trimming took 0 bases from V and 12 from J; bases not matched to a gene: 19. The germline V gene has CDR1 GTSNPN and CDR2 SVGIG (reference sequence). The CDR3 extends over 17 amino acids. CDR3 nucleotide sequence: TGTGCCTGGAGTGTAAGGGGGCGCGGGCTTGAAATGATCGAACTGTTTTTT. This sequence encodes CAWSVRGRGLEMIELFF. Using reference TRBV30 and TRBJ1-4 for the parts outside the CDR3, the full variable domain is SQTIHQWPATLVQPVGSPLSLECTVEGTSNPNLYWYRQAAGRGLQLLFYSVGIGQISSEVPQNLSASRPQDRQFILSSKKLLLSDSGFYLCAWSVRGRGLEMIELFFGSGTQLSVL.

This CDR3 is CASSYPPGTSGANTQYF. The DNA of the CDR3 is TGTGCCAGCAGCTATCCCCCGGGGACTAGCGGGGCAAATACGCAGTATTTT. The V call is TRBV7-9, the J call TRBJ2-3, with 13 bases lining up with TRBD2. This CDR3 spans 17 amino acids. V was pared by 4 bases and J by 7 bases, with 11 bases of the junction left unmatched. CDR1 is SEHNR and CDR2 is FQNEAQ in the germline V gene (reference sequence).

The chain links TRBV18 to TRBJ2-1, with 14 bases aligning to TRBD2. The CDR3 is 15 residues long. The trim removed 3 bases at V and 7 bases at J, leaving 2 bases unmatched. CDR1 and CDR2 from the germline V gene are KGHSH and LQKENI. CDR3 in DNA: TGTGCCAGCTCACCGCGGACTAGCGGGGGGAATGAGCAGTTCTTC. Amino acid sequence: CASSPRTSGGNEQFF.

This clone was recorded a few times. This chain's CDR3 is CASSLQGYEQYF. In DNA, the CDR3 is TGTGCCAGCAGTTTACAGGGCTACGAGCAGTACTTC. V is TRBV6-1 and J is TRBJ2-7, with a tentative D call TRBD1 (6 bases). This CDR3 is 12 amino acids long. Germline-derived CDR1 and CDR2 are MNHNS and SASEGT. Trimming left V 5 bases short and J 3 bases short, with 8 bases between.

The genes are TRBV5-1 and TRBJ2-3; D is unresolved. Germline CDR1 and CDR2: SGHRS and YFSETQ. CDR3 length: 15 residues. Trimming took off 3 bases at V and 0 bases at J, with 11 bases between the two ends. Here the CDR3 DNA reads TGCGCCAGCAGCTCACTAATATCTAGCACAGATACGCAGTATTTT. Protein: CASSSLISSTDTQYF.

V and J are TRBV9 and TRBJ2-1, with 15 bases fitting TRBD2. The CDR3 is 18 amino acids. V dropped 4 bases and J dropped 2; count of bases not matched to a gene: 7. The germline gives CDR1 SGDLS, CDR2 YYNGEE. The CDR3 DNA reads as TGTGCCAGCAGCCTCGGACTAGCGGGGGGGCCCACCTACAATGAGCAGTTCTTC. Encoded protein: CASSLGLAGGPTYNEQFF. The full variable domain, its missing parts supplied by reference TRBV9 and TRBJ2-1, is DSGVTQTPKHLITATGQRVTLRCSPRSGDLSVYWYQQSLDQGLQFLIQYYNGEERAKGNILERFSAQQFPDLHSELNLSSLELGDSALYFCASSLGLAGGPTYNEQFFGPGTRLTVL.

This sequence joins TRBV6-5 and TRBJ1-2; 10 bases map to TRBD1. V shed 0 bases, J shed 7 bases, and the junction held 2 bases outside the gene matches. Germline CDR1 reads MNHEY; CDR2 reads SVGAGI. The CDR3 loop spans 14 amino acids. The CDR3 reads CASSYSRDRGGYTF. CDR3 DNA sequence: TGTGCCAGCAGTTACTCGAGGGACAGGGGTGGCTACACCTTC.

CDR3 coding DNA: TGTGCCAGCAGTGCCGCTAGCCCTAGCACAGATACGCAGTATTTT. As protein: CASSAASPSTDTQYF. The V and J genes are TRBV6-1 and TRBJ2-3, with D perhaps TRBD2 (5 bases). CDR3 size: 15 residues. CDR1 and CDR2 (germline): MNHNS, SASEGT. V was cut by 4 bases and J by 0 bases, with 11 bases left in between.

This chain joins TRBV5-1 and TRBJ1-5, with no clear D. Trimming pared 0 bases from V and 0 bases from J, leaving 7 bases between. Germline V gene data show CDR1 as SGHRS and CDR2 as YFSETQ. This CDR3 has 15 amino acids. The CDR3 protein is CASSLGGYSNQPQHF. The CDR3 DNA sequence: TGCGCCAGCAGCTTGGGGGGATATAGCAATCAGCCCCAGCATTTT.

CDR3 residues: CASSSRDSGYTF. The CDR3 DNA reads TGTGCCAGCAGTTCCAGGGATAGTGGCTACACCTTC. J is TRBJ1-2 and V is TRBV6-5; D is perhaps TRBD1 (5 bases). V dropped 4 bases and J dropped 7 bases, with 10 bases sitting between them. The CDR3 contains 12 residues. The germline V gene encodes CDR1 MNHEY and CDR2 SVGAGI.